This T cell receptor (beta chain) was recovered during a study of regulatory T cells in long-lasting Graves disease. Turning to the study itself: Positivity for TSH receptor antibodies plus over 5 years of antithyroid drugs meant persistent Graves' disease.

Combining iRepertoire HTBI primers with Arm-PCR of CDR3 regions, the authors built TCR beta libraries. From the multiplex PCR reads, TCRdb called clonotypes with MiXCR, one entry per CDR3 protein. Among about 430,000 distinct CDR3 sequences listed, roughly 23% were seen once. As for time point: persistent/refractory GD, antithyroid drugs over 5 years with positive TRAb. TCR sequences were obtained from RNA taken from PBMCs. Germline V gives CDR1 SQVTM, CDR2 ANQGSEA. The CDR3 contains 16 residues. Trimming took 0 bases from V and 5 from J; bases not matched to a gene: 6. This clonotype originated in a female donor with Graves disease. The chain combines TRBV29-1 with TRBJ2-2; 10 positions match TRBD2. Here the sequenced sample was peripheral blood mononuclear cells (PBMCs), taken when the disease was refractory, from a patient treated with antithyroid drugs. The CDR3 here is CSVEDRAGGRTGELFF. The CDR3 DNA follows: TGCAGCGTTGAAGATCGAGCGGGAGGGCGGACCGGGGAGCTGTTTTTT.